This TCR beta chain was sequenced during a study of cytomegalovirus exposure and HLA in healthy donors. Findings and caveats of the study: The dataset shows that most TCR sequences were rare, while some public TCRs occurred in many donors. Sequencing had likely introduced a cluster of highly shared sequence variants as an artifact.

This CDR3 spans 12 amino acids. Germline V gene sequence: CDR1 MDHEN, CDR2 SYDVKM. V lost 5 bases and J lost 11; bases outside the gene matches: 7. The primer mix had 60 Vbeta and 13 Jbeta primers. Assay used: immunoSEQ multiplex PCR; TCRdb lists only in-frame clones, some missing. The sample holds 150,000 to 200,000 clones, about 80% seen once. Worth noting for this clone: Its cognate antigen is unknown.

This sequence was found in a woman between 35 and 50 years old in good health and CMV-seronegative. The chain employs TRBV28 and TRBJ1-2, with 8 bases matching TRBD1. Input material: PBMCs. CDR3: CASSLTGAPYTF. In nucleotides, the CDR3 is TGTGCCAGCAGTCTGACAGGGGCCCCTTACACCTTC.